The 10 T cell receptor beta chains in this list originate from one sample, sequenced in a study of T cells in Graves' hyperthyroidism and ophthalmopathy. What was amplified from RNA transcripts were TCR beta CDR3 regions. The primer set for the first-round RT-PCR of the TCR CDR3 was HTBI. MiXCR was run by TCRdb on the multiplex PCR reads, yielding one entry per CDR3 protein. The table lists roughly 350,000 distinct CDR3 sequences, 11% to 15% of them singletons, with under 30% in the top ten. The sample consisted of blood. These receptors originate from a woman aged 25 to 39 with Graves' hyperthyroidism.

This clonotype was seen at least ten times. The chain is built from TRBV5-1 and TRBJ2-2, with a possible D match to TRBD2 (5 bases). The CDR3 has 13 amino acids. V shed 2 bases and J shed 4 bases, with 6 bases lying between them. Germline V gene lookup returns CDR1 SGHRS and CDR2 YFSETQ. The CDR3 DNA reads TGCGCCAGCAGCTTTCGGGGCACCGGGGAGCTGTTTTTT. Translation: CASSFRGTGELFF.

This clonotype showed up many times. The chain uses TRBV2 and TRBJ2-7; D remains ambiguous. The CDR3 spans 14 residues. The germline CDR1 and CDR2 sequences are SNHLY and FYNNEI. The V and J ends lost 0 bases and 4 bases respectively, with 10 bases between them. CDR3 in DNA: TGTGCCAGCAGTGAAGCGGCAGGAATGTACGAGCAGTACTTC. It translates to CASSEAAGMYEQYF.

The V and J genes are TRBV20-1 and TRBJ1-2; unclear D gene. The CDR3 spans 12 residues. The V gene lost 3 bases and the J gene lost 8 bases, with 13 bases spanning the gap. Germline CDR1 and CDR2: DFQATT and SNEGSKA (reference sequence). Here the CDR3 reads CSARAEDRGYTF. The CDR3 coding sequence is TGCAGTGCTAGGGCGGAGGACCGGGGCTACACCTTC.

This clonotype was found a few times. V usage is TRBV2 and J usage is TRBJ2-2, with D possibly TRBD1 on 5 matching bases. CDR1 SNHLY and CDR2 FYNNEI come from the germline V gene. Trimming removed 4 bases from V and 3 bases from J, with 15 bases in between. The CDR3 is 16 residues long. CDR3 sequence: CASSVLRVDDTGELFF. CDR3 coding DNA: TGTGCCAGCAGTGTCCTCAGGGTGGACGACACCGGGGAGCTGTTTTTT.

In this sample, this clonotype turned up a few times. Written as DNA, the CDR3 is TGTGCCAGCAGCTTCCAGGGGAGCGGGATGGCCTTTGAGCAGTTCTTC. It codes for CASSFQGSGMAFEQFF. The chain recombines TRBV7-9 with TRBJ2-1; perhaps TRBD2 as D (7 bases). The CDR3 loop spans 16 amino acids. Trimming removed 3 bases at V and 9 bases at J, with 21 bases between. Germline CDR1 SEHNR, CDR2 FQNEAQ (reference sequence).

V usage is TRBV3-1 and J usage is TRBJ2-2; 12 bases align to TRBD2. The CDR3 has 17 amino acids. V gave up 4 bases and J gave up 6 bases; unmatched junction bases: 9. From germline, CDR1 is LGHDT and CDR2 YNNKEL (reference sequence). CDR3 loop: CASSPGTSGSFSGELFF. The DNA for the CDR3 is TGTGCCAGCAGCCCCGGGACTAGCGGGTCTTTCTCCGGGGAGCTGTTTTTT. Full variable domain (outside the CDR3, taken from reference TRBV3-1 and TRBJ2-2): DTAVSQTPKYLVTQMGNDKSIKCEQNLGHDTMYWYKQDSKKFLKIMFSYNNKELIINETVPNRFSPKSPDKAHLNLHINSLELGDSAVYFCASSPGTSGSFSGELFFGEGSRLTVL.

This clonotype was detected many times. This sequence joins TRBV12-3 or TRBV12-4 and TRBJ1-6, with D possibly TRBD1 on 5 matching bases. The CDR3 runs to 15 residues. Trimming removed 5 bases at V and 7 bases at J, with 15 bases between. CDR3 coding DNA: TGTGCCAGCAGTCTCCGGACGGGACGGAATTCACCCCTCCACTTT. This translates into CASSLRTGRNSPLHF.

There are many counts of this clonotype. The CDR3 protein is CASSLGTGSNEQYF. The CDR3 nucleotides read TGTGCCAGCAGTCTAGGGACAGGGTCGAACGAGCAGTACTTC. This sequence joins TRBV12-3 or TRBV12-4 and TRBJ2-7; 9 bases agree with TRBD1. The CDR3 has 14 amino acids. V was clipped by 5 bases and J by 5 bases; unmatched bases: 7.

This clonotype was detected a few times. The chain links TRBV30 to TRBJ2-7; possible D gene TRBD1, 6 bases. The CDR3 sequence is 15 residues long. Trimming pared 4 bases from V and 0 bases from J, leaving 16 bases between. Germline V CDR1 and CDR2: GTSNPN, SVGIG (reference sequence). CDR3 nucleotides: TGTGCCTGGAAAGTAAAGGGGGTTAGCTCCTACGAGCAGTACTTC. Protein: CAWKVKGVSSYEQYF. The whole variable domain, filled in from reference TRBV30 and TRBJ2-7, reads SQTIHQWPATLVQPVGSPLSLECTVEGTSNPNLYWYRQAAGRGLQLLFYSVGIGQISSEVPQNLSASRPQDRQFILSSKKLLLSDSGFYLCAWKVKGVSSYEQYFGPGTRLTVT.

This clonotype was detected ten times or more. The chain uses TRBV12-3 or TRBV12-4 and TRBJ2-3; 7 bases align to TRBD2. The CDR3 runs to 15 residues. V shed 3 bases and J 3 bases; nucleotides not matched to a gene: 6. CDR3 loop: CASSLAGVETDTQYF. CDR3 nucleotide sequence: TGTGCCAGCAGTTTGGCGGGAGTAGAGACAGATACGCAGTATTTT.